Given below is one T cell receptor (beta chain) in context. The antigen is unknown. The data were taken from a study of blood T cells in healthy people across ages. Study-wide results and caveats: Estimates of diversity drawn from one million T cells were considered underestimates. Older individuals had lower TCR beta diversity per million T cells (the decline was roughly linear).

The CDR3 sequence is 14 residues long. Between the trimmed V and J ends, which lost 7 bases and 4 bases, there was a span of 16 bases. Primed by a sample-barcoded 5' primer and a J-beta primer mix, a second PCR proceeded for roughly 6 to 12 cycles. TCRdb processed the 5' RACE reads anew with MiXCR; each CDR3 protein has one entry. The table has about 1.6 million distinct CDR3 sequences, about 31% seen once. This clonotype originated in a woman in her twenties or thirties in good health. Sequencing input: blood. The chain combines TRBV12-3 or TRBV12-4 with TRBJ2-5; tentative D call: TRBD2 (6 bases). The CDR3 region has the DNA TGTGCCAGCATCCCGAGACTAGGAGCAGAGACCCAGTACTTC. This encodes CASIPRLGAETQYF.